This T cell receptor (beta chain) emerged from a study of T cell responses to AZD1222 COVID-19 vaccine. Study-level findings and limits: Increases in Spike-specific TCR breadth and depth were seen after two AZD1222 doses.

Trimming removed 6 bases from V and 6 bases from J; junction bases left unmatched: 5. Germline CDR1 SNHLY, CDR2 FYNNEI. This CDR3 spans 14 amino acids. The protocol was immunoSEQ multiplex PCR, while the TCRdb copy is restricted to in-frame clones and leaves out a portion. This sample has 120,000 or so clones; roughly 84% occur once, and the top ten carry approximately 16%. As for this clone: Its antigen is not identified.

This sequence joins TRBV2 and TRBJ1-5; 10 bases fit TRBD1. The TCR originated in an adult who received the AZD1222 COVID-19 vaccine. The material sequenced was peripheral blood, taken 28 days after the second AZD1222 dose. CDR3 amino acids: CASRPGQGTQPQHF. The CDR3, as DNA: TGTGCCAGCAGGCCGGGACAGGGGACTCAGCCCCAGCATTTT. Full variable domain (remainder filled in from reference TRBV2 and TRBJ1-5): EPEVTQTPSHQVTQMGQEVILRCVPISNHLYFYWYRQILGQKVEFLVSFYNNEISEKSEIFDDQFSVERPDGSNFTLKIRSTKLEDSAMYFCASRPGQGTQPQHFGDGTRLSIL.